This T cell receptor beta chain was retrieved from a study of identical twins. About this clonotype: As yet, its antigen is unknown. A single base separates this from a much larger clone, so it may be a read error.

Among all donors, each was a healthy Caucasian. The ends lost 6 bases at V and 5 bases at J; junction bases unmatched: 2. The CDR3 extends over 12 amino acids. From the 5' RACE reads, TCRdb called clonotypes with MiXCR, one entry per CDR3 protein. There are around 1.7 million distinct CDR3 sequences in the sample; less than 35% occur only once, and around 0.3% lies in the top ten. Study results and caveats: Recombination models fit unrelated individuals' TCR alpha sharing but underestimated twins'. Diverse VJ usage suggested most zero-insertion clonotypes were not invariant T cells. With abundant cord blood beta clonotypes, insertions were fewer; memory repertoires showed no such pattern.

The chain has TRBV12-3 or TRBV12-4 and TRBJ2-3; TRBD1 matches at 7 bases. This sequence was found in a newborn girl in good health. Sequenced material: cord blood. The CDR3: CASRGGEDTQYF. CDR3 nucleotides: TGTGCCAGCAGAGGGGGCGAAGATACGCAGTATTTT.